This T cell receptor beta chain is drawn from a study of blood T cells in healthy people across ages. Study background: Template switching recovered approximately one barcoded beta molecule for every two T cells. General study findings and limits: There was no known CMV status for donors, so expanded clonotype changes were possibly confounded. The unsorted PBMCs prevented any conclusive comparison of naive versus antigen-experienced cells. Relative to aged donors, long-lived donors carried more naive CD4+ cells and displayed higher diversity.

A second PCR of roughly 7 to 11 cycles used a sample-barcoded 5' primer and a J-beta primer mix. MiXCR, run by TCRdb on the 5' RACE reads, gives a single entry per CDR3 protein. The profile shows approximately 810,000 distinct CDR3 sequences, 25% to 35% of them singletons. Trimming removed 3 bases from V and 3 bases from J, with 12 bases in between. The CDR3 runs to 14 residues. A word on this clonotype: Its antigen is undetermined. This may be a read error, as it is one base from a much larger clone.

The gene calls are TRBV12-3 or TRBV12-4 and TRBJ2-7, with D maybe TRBD2 (6 bases). The receptor's source is a woman aged 80 or over in good health. Input material: blood. The CDR3 sequence is CASSFLGRGYEQYF. In nucleotides, the CDR3 is TGTGCCAGCAGTTTTCTCGGGCGGGGCTACGAGCAGTACTTC.